This TCR beta chain was sequenced in a study of shared clonotypes between healthy human individuals. Assay: immunoSEQ multiplex PCR; the TCRdb copy retains only in-frame clones and omits some. The table has over 850,000 clones, 78% seen once; the top ten hold more than 0.55%. Germline V lookup: CDR1 MDHEN, CDR2 SYDVKM. The CDR3 spans 14 residues. V dropped 4 bases and J dropped 6; count of bases not matched to a gene: 7. This clonotype was obtained from a man between 18 and 35 years old in good health. Some clones in this sample may be carry-over from other donors' samples. The sequencing input was memory CD4+ T cells from PBMCs. The subset denotes: CD45RA-negative fraction. The rearrangement joins TRBV28 to TRBJ2-3; 7 nucleotides align to TRBD2. CDR3 DNA: TGTGCCAGCAGTTCCCACGGGAGGTTGGATACGCAGTATTTT. Translated, it gives CASSSHGRLDTQYF.